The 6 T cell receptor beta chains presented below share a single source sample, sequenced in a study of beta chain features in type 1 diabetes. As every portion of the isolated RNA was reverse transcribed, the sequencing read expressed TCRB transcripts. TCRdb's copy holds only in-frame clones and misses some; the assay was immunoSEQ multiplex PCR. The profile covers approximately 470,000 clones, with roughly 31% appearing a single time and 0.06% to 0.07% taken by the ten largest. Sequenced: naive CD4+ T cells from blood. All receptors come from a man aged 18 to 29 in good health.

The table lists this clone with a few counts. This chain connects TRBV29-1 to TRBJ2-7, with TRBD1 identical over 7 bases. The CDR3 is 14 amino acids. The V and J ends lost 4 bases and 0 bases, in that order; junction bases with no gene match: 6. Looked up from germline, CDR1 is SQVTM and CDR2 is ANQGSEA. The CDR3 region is CSVGNRGHSYEQYF. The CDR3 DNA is TGCAGCGTTGGTAACAGGGGCCACTCCTACGAGCAGTACTTC.

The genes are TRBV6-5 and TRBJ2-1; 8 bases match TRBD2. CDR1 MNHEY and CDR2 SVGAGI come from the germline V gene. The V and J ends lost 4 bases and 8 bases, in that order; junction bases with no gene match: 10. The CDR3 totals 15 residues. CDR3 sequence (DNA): TGTGCCAGCAGTTCGAGCGGGACTAGTTGGGATGAGCAGTTCTTC. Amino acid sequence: CASSSSGTSWDEQFF.

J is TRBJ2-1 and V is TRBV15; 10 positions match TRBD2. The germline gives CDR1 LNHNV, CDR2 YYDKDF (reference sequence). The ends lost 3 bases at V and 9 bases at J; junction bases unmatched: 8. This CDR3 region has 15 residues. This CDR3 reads CATSSYSGRHVEQFF. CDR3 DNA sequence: TGTGCCACCAGCAGCTATAGCGGGAGGCACGTTGAGCAGTTCTTC.

CDR3 loop: CASRITSGRTGELFF. CDR3 coding DNA: TGTGCCAGCAGAATTACTAGCGGGAGAACCGGGGAGCTGTTTTTT. V and J are TRBV7-9 and TRBJ2-2, with 11 bases aligning to TRBD2. This CDR3 has 15 amino acids. Unmatched junction bases numbered 5, after V lost 6 bases and J lost 5 bases. Germline loops: CDR1 SEHNR, CDR2 FQNEAQ (reference sequence).

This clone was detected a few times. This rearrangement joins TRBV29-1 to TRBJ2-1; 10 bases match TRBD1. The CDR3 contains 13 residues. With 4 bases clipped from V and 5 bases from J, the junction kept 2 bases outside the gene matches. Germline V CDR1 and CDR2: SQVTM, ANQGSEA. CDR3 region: CSVAGQGNNEQFF. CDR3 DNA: TGCAGCGTTGCGGGACAGGGGAACAATGAGCAGTTCTTC.

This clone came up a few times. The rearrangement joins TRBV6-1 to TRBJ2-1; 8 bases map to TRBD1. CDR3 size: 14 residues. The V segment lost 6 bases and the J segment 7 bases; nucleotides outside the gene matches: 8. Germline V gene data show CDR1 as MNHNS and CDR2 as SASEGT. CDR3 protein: CASRNRDRWNEQFF. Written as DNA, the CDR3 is TGTGCCAGCAGAAACCGGGACAGGTGGAATGAGCAGTTCTTC.